Following are 31 T cell receptor beta chains from one sample sequenced in a study of cytomegalovirus exposure and HLA in healthy donors. The PCR employed 60 Vbeta primers together with 13 Jbeta primers. Sequencing used immunoSEQ multiplex PCR; TCRdb keeps in-frame clones, though not all of them. Here the sample spans over 200,000 clones, approximately 90% being singletons. The material sequenced was PBMCs. The receptor set was obtained from a woman in her late teens or twenties in good health and CMV-seronegative.

The V call is TRBV4-3, the J call TRBJ2-2; 8 nucleotides match TRBD1. The CDR3 spans 16 residues. CDR1 is LGHNA and CDR2 is YSLEER in the germline V gene. J gave up 2 bases and V 5 bases, and 7 bases lay outside the gene matches. The CDR3 DNA reads as TGCGCCAGCAGCGTACTGACAGGGGTCAACACCGGGGAGCTGTTTTTT. Protein sequence: CASSVLTGVNTGELFF.

This chain joins TRBV11-3 and TRBJ2-2; 9 positions match TRBD1. Unmatched junction bases numbered 10, after V lost 5 bases and J lost 0 bases. The CDR3 sequence is 18 residues long. In germline, CDR1 is SGHNT, CDR2 YENEEA. The CDR3 DNA sequence: TGTGCCAGCAGCCCTGTCCCGGGACAGGGCTCGAACACCGGGGAGCTGTTTTTT. Its translation: CASSPVPGQGSNTGELFF.

This sequence joins TRBV7-2 and TRBJ2-7; 7 bases are shared with TRBD2. The CDR3 contains 14 residues. Germline loops: CDR1 SGHTA, CDR2 FQGNSA. V shed 3 bases and J 3 bases; nucleotides not matched to a gene: 5. The CDR3 coding sequence is TGTGCCAGCAGCTTGATGGGCGGGAGCTACGAGCAGTACTTC. Translated, it gives CASSLMGGSYEQYF.

In its sample, this clone was seen a few times. The V and J genes are TRBV5-1 and TRBJ1-3; D is ambiguous. The CDR3 totals 14 residues. Trimming stripped 2 bases from V and 4 bases from J, with 10 bases between. CDR1 is SGHRS, CDR2 YFSETQ, per germline. In DNA form, the CDR3 reads TGCGCCAGCAGCTTAATCCTTGGCGGAAACACCATATATTTT. As protein: CASSLILGGNTIYF.

This rearrangement joins TRBV4-3 to TRBJ1-2; D is possibly TRBD1 (5 bases). The V gene's germline CDR1 is LGHNA and CDR2 YSLEER. The CDR3 extends over 14 amino acids. The V end was cut by 2 bases, the J end by 8 bases, with 15 bases between. CDR3 protein: CASSQSWEGEGYTF. CDR3 sequence (DNA): TGCGCCAGCAGCCAAAGCTGGGAAGGGGAAGGCTACACCTTC.

The rearrangement uses TRBV21-1 and TRBJ1-1; TRBD1, as called in the table, went unchecked against the DNA. TRBV21-1 counts as a pseudogene. This CDR3 spans 15 amino acids. The chain's CDR3 is CASSSGDRRGLRAFF. For the CDR3, the DNA is TGTGCCAGCAGCAGCGGGGACAGGAGGGGACTTAGAGCTTTCTTT.

The chain recombines TRBV28 with TRBJ1-5, with D maybe TRBD1 (5 bases). This CDR3 region has 10 residues. Germline assignment: CDR1 MDHEN and CDR2 SYDVKM. The V and J ends lost 5 bases and 9 bases respectively, with 5 bases between them. CDR3 sequence: CASSQGPQHF. The DNA for the CDR3 is TGTGCCAGCAGTCAGGGGCCCCAGCATTTT.

This clone appeared a single time. This chain uses TRBV27 with TRBJ1-2; D remains unclear. Germline V gives CDR1 MNHEY, CDR2 SMNVEV (reference sequence). Trimming stripped 0 bases from V and 3 bases from J, with 8 bases between. The CDR3 has 14 residues. Here the CDR3 reads CASSLSATYYGYTF. The DNA of the CDR3 is TGTGCCAGCAGTTTATCCGCGACTTACTATGGCTACACCTTC.

V is TRBV11-2 and J is TRBJ2-3; 16 nucleotides agree with TRBD2. The germline CDR1 and CDR2 sequences are SGHAT and FQNNGV. Trimming removed 2 bases from V and 6 bases from J; junction bases left unmatched: 8. There are 18 residues in the CDR3. In nucleotides, the CDR3 is TGTGCCAGCAGCTTAAGTTTGGGACTAGCGGGGGGGCTGGATACGCAGTATTTT. Residues: CASSLSLGLAGGLDTQYF.

The count of this clone is one. The rearrangement links TRBV4-2 to TRBJ2-7; a possible D gene is TRBD2 (6 bases). The length of the CDR3 is 15 residues. Between the trimmed V and J ends, which lost 0 bases and 3 bases, there was a span of 12 bases. Germline V CDR1 and CDR2: LGHNA, YNFKEQ. The CDR3 region has the DNA TGTGCCAGCAGCCAAGATCTTGTGGGGGGCTACGAGCAGTACTTC. Its protein product is CASSQDLVGGYEQYF.

This clone was seen once. The CDR3 nucleotides are TGTGCCAGCAGCTTAGATTTCGGGACTAGCCCGGAGTGGTACGAGCAGTACTTC. It is translated as CASSLDFGTSPEWYEQYF. This chain links TRBV11-3 with TRBJ2-7; 9 bases match TRBD2. The CDR3 is 18 residues long. The V gene end was trimmed by 0 bases and the J gene end by 4 bases; junction bases not matched to a gene: 13. Germline CDR1 SGHNT, CDR2 YENEEA.

The J gene is TRBJ2-5, the V gene TRBV2; no clear D. CDR1 is SNHLY, CDR2 FYNNEI, per germline. V lost 3 bases and J lost 5, with 4 bases in between. The CDR3 is 11 residues long. The DNA of the CDR3 is TGTGCCAGCAGTGACTTGGAGACCCAGTACTTC. Its protein product is CASSDLETQYF.

This clone was seen only once. The chain carries TRBV27 and TRBJ2-7, with 10 bases aligning to TRBD2. This CDR3 spans 17 amino acids. Germline trimming cut 1 base from V and 2 bases from J; bases unmatched to any gene: 8. Germline V gene lookup returns CDR1 MNHEY and CDR2 SMNVEV (reference sequence). The DNA of the CDR3 is TGTGCCAGCAGTTTATTTTTTGGGAGCGGGAGGGCCTACGAGCAGTACTTC. Translated: CASSLFFGSGRAYEQYF.

This clone was counted once. The rearrangement joins TRBV25-1 to TRBJ2-7; possible D gene TRBD1, 5 bases. Trimming took 3 bases from V and 9 from J, leaving 15 bases between them. The germline CDR1 and CDR2 sequences are MGHDK and SYGVNS. CDR3 length equals 13 residues. This CDR3 reads CASSESRDYGQYF. CDR3 nucleotide sequence: TGTGCCAGCAGTGAGTCCAGGGATTATGGGCAGTACTTC.

This rearrangement joins TRBV5-4 to TRBJ2-5, with 11 bases fitting TRBD2. Germline V gene sequence: CDR1 SGHNT, CDR2 YYREEE (reference sequence). Trimming cost V 4 bases and J 4 bases; bases outside gene matches: 9. This CDR3 comprises 16 residues. The CDR3 protein is CASSTGLAGTAETQYF. The CDR3 region has the DNA TGTGCCAGCAGCACCGGACTAGCGGGCACCGCAGAGACCCAGTACTTC.

The chain carries TRBV6-4 and TRBJ2-4; D gene unclear. Germline values: CDR1 MRHNA, CDR2 SNTAGT. The V and J ends lost 4 bases and 9 bases respectively, with 13 bases between them. This CDR3 spans 13 amino acids. CDR3 nucleotides: TGTGCCAGCAGTGCCGTACAACAAAGCATTCAGTACTTC. This sequence encodes CASSAVQQSIQYF.

The chain links TRBV7-8 to TRBJ2-2; 9 bases match TRBD1. Germline values: CDR1 SGHVS, CDR2 FQNEAQ. This CDR3 has 17 residues. Trimming at V came to 1 base and at J to 1 base, leaving 4 bases not matched to a gene. The CDR3 loop reads CASSLVGTGWNTGELFF. For the CDR3, the DNA is TGTGCCAGCAGCTTAGTTGGGACAGGGTGGAACACCGGGGAGCTGTTTTTT.

The chain employs TRBV9 and TRBJ2-5; D gene unclear. Trimming left V 0 bases short and J 5 bases short, with 14 bases between. There are 15 residues in the CDR3. CDR1 is SGDLS and CDR2 is YYNGEE in the germline V gene. The CDR3 loop reads CASSVDEVPLETQYF. In DNA form, the CDR3 reads TGTGCCAGCAGCGTAGATGAGGTTCCCCTGGAGACCCAGTACTTC.

This chain connects TRBV7-9 to TRBJ1-5; D remains ambiguous. The CDR3 loop spans 12 amino acids. Trimming pared 5 bases from V and 3 bases from J, leaving 5 bases between. Per the germline V gene, CDR1 is SEHNR and CDR2 is FQNEAQ (reference sequence). The CDR3 reads CASSRVNQPQHF. The CDR3 region has the DNA TGTGCCAGCAGCAGAGTCAATCAGCCCCAGCATTTT. Drawing the rest from reference TRBV7-9 and TRBJ1-5, the complete variable domain is DTGVSQNPRHKITKRGQNVTFRCDPISEHNRLYWYRQTLGQGPEFLTYFQNEAQLEKSRLLSDRFSAERPKGSFSTLEIQRTEQGDSAMYLCASSRVNQPQHFGDGTRLSIL.

The rearrangement links TRBV5-6 to TRBJ2-7, with no clear D. The CDR3 is made up of 12 amino acids. Germline CDR1 reads SGHDT; CDR2 reads YYEEEE. The V end was cut by 4 bases, the J end by 0 bases, with 5 bases between. CDR3 nucleotide sequence: TGTGCCAGCAGCCTTATCTCCTACGAGCAGTACTTC. It specifies CASSLISYEQYF.

V and J are TRBV5-4 and TRBJ2-2; D possibly corresponds to TRBD2 (7 bases). The germline V gene has CDR1 SGHNT and CDR2 YYREEE (reference sequence). V lost 0 bases, J lost 0 bases, and 9 bases lay in between. This CDR3 contains 16 residues. CDR3 in amino acids: CASSLGRGPNTGELFF. CDR3 coding DNA: TGTGCCAGCAGCTTGGGGCGGGGGCCGAACACCGGGGAGCTGTTTTTT. The entire variable domain, with the rest obtained from reference TRBV5-4 and TRBJ2-2, is as follows: ETGVTQSPTHLIKTRGQQVTLRCSSQSGHNTVSWYQQALGQGPQFIFQYYREEENGRGNFPPRFSGLQFPNYSSELNVNALELDDSALYLCASSLGRGPNTGELFFGEGSRLTVL.

This clone was seen a few times. CDR3 coding DNA: TGTGCCGTTTCCCGGGATGGTGAGGGGGAAGAGCAAGAGACCCAGTACTTC. This gives the protein CAVSRDGEGEEQETQYF. The chain couples TRBV2 to TRBJ2-5; a possible D gene is TRBD1 (6 bases). This CDR3 is 17 amino acids long. The germline V and J ends were trimmed by 11 bases and 2 bases, with 27 bases remaining between them. Germline values: CDR1 SNHLY, CDR2 FYNNEI. The full variable domain, rest sourced from reference TRBV2 and TRBJ2-5, is EPEVTQTPSHQVTQMGQEVILRCVPISNHLYFYWYRQILGQKVEFLVSFYNNEISEKSEIFDDQFSVERPDGSNFTLKIRSTKLEDSAMYFCAVSRDGEGEEQETQYFGPGTRLLVL.

The rearrangement links TRBV27 to TRBJ1-1; weak D call: TRBD1 (6 bases). Trimming removed 7 bases from V and 0 bases from J, with 15 bases in between. The CDR3 runs to 15 residues. From germline, CDR1 is MNHEY and CDR2 SMNVEV (reference sequence). CDR3 in amino acids: CASIADRGMNTEAFF. The CDR3 DNA reads TGTGCCAGCATCGCGGACAGAGGTATGAACACTGAAGCTTTCTTT.

This chain connects TRBV5-1 to TRBJ2-7, with 12 bases fitting TRBD2. This CDR3 has 14 amino acids. V shed 0 bases, J shed 5 bases, and the junction held 0 bases outside the gene matches. Germline-derived CDR1 and CDR2 are SGHRS and YFSETQ. CDR3 amino acids: CASSLASGRDEQYF. CDR3 DNA sequence: TGCGCCAGCAGCTTGGCTAGCGGGAGGGACGAGCAGTACTTC.

This chain joins TRBV11-2 and TRBJ2-1; D gene ambiguous. Germline CDR1 is SGHAT and CDR2 is FQNNGV. V lost 2 bases to trimming and J lost 0 bases, with 11 bases between them. The CDR3 loop spans 16 amino acids. The chain's CDR3 is CASSLTPIPSYNEQFF. DNA of the CDR3: TGTGCCAGCAGCTTAACACCAATCCCCTCCTACAATGAGCAGTTCTTC.

The rearrangement joins TRBV6-1 to TRBJ2-7, with 8 bases lining up with TRBD2. The CDR3 contains 15 residues. J was trimmed by 5 bases and V by 4 bases; bases with no gene match: 10. From germline, CDR1 is MNHNS and CDR2 SASEGT. CDR3: CASSARTSLGNEQYF. DNA for the CDR3: TGTGCCAGCAGTGCCAGGACTAGCCTAGGGAACGAGCAGTACTTC.

The gene calls are TRBV5-6 and TRBJ2-7; no clear D gene. Germline V lookup: CDR1 SGHDT, CDR2 YYEEEE. Between the trimmed V and J ends, which lost 1 base and 0 bases, there was a span of 5 bases. The CDR3 covers 13 residues. Here the CDR3 reads CASSLPSSYEQYF. CDR3 nucleotide sequence: TGTGCCAGCAGCTTGCCCAGCTCCTACGAGCAGTACTTC.

The chain joins TRBV5-1 to TRBJ1-1; 9 nucleotides agree with TRBD1. Germline V gene sequence: CDR1 SGHRS, CDR2 YFSETQ. The V and J ends lost 0 bases and 6 bases, in that order; junction bases with no gene match: 3. The CDR3 is 14 amino acids. The CDR3, as DNA: TGCGCCAGCAGCTTGGTTGGACAGGGGCCTGAAGCTTTCTTT. Encoded protein: CASSLVGQGPEAFF.

This chain uses TRBV11-3 with TRBJ2-1; 7 nucleotides match TRBD2. Germline loops: CDR1 SGHNT, CDR2 YENEEA. The CDR3 contains 14 residues. V lost 5 bases to trimming and J lost 4 bases; unmatched junction nucleotides: 5. CDR3 residues: CASSARGGYNEQFF. DNA for the CDR3: TGTGCCAGCAGCGCCCGCGGGGGTTACAATGAGCAGTTCTTC. Full variable domain (outside the CDR3, taken from reference TRBV11-3 and TRBJ2-1): EAGVVQSPRYKIIEKKQPVAFWCNPISGHNTLYWYLQNLGQGPELLIRYENEEAVDDSQLPKDRFSAERLKGVDSTLKIQPAELGDSAVYLCASSARGGYNEQFFGPGTRLTVL.

DNA for the CDR3: TGTGCCGTGCCGGGGGTTAGCACAGATACGCAGTATTTT. Translation gives CAVPGVSTDTQYF. The genes are TRBV5-4 and TRBJ2-3; D might be TRBD2 (6 bases). V was cut by 10 bases and J by 0 bases, with 12 bases left in between. Germline V CDR1 and CDR2: SGHNT, YYREEE (reference sequence). This CDR3 contains 13 residues.

The chain couples TRBV27 to TRBJ2-7; a weak D match, TRBD2 (7 bases). The length of the CDR3 is 16 residues. V was trimmed by 0 bases and J by 5 bases, leaving 17 bases between them. Germline lookup yields CDR1 MNHEY and CDR2 SMNVEV (reference sequence). The CDR3 DNA reads as TGTGCCAGCAGTTTATCAGTGGCCACAGGGAGGGACGAGCAGTACTTC. It specifies CASSLSVATGRDEQYF.